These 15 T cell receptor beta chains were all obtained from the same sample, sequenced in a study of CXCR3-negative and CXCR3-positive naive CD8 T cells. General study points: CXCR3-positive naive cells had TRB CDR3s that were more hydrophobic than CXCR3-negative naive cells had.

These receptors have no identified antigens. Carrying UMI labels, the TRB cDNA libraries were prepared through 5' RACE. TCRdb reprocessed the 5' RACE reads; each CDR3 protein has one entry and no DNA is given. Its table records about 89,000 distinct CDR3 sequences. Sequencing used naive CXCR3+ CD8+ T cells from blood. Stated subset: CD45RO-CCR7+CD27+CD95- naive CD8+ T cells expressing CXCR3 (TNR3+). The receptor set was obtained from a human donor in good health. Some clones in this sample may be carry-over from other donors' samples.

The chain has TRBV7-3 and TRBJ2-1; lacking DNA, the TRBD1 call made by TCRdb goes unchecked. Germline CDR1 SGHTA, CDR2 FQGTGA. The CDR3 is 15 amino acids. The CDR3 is CASSWDSSSYNEQFF.

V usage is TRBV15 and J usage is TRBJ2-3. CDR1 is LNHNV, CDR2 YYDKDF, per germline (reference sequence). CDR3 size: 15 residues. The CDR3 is CATSRAVPGADTQYF. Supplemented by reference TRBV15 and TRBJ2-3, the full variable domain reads DAMVIQNPRYQVTQFGKPVTLSCSQTLNHNVMYWYQQKSSQAPKLLFHYYDKDFNNEADTPDNFQSRRPNTSFCFLDIRSPGLGDTAMYLCATSRAVPGADTQYFGPGTRLTVL.

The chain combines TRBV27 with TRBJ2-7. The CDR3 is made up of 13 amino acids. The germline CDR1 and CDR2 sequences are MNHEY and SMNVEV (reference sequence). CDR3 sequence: CASSRESTYEQYF.

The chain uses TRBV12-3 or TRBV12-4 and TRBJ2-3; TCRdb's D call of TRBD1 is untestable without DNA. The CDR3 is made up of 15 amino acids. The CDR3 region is CASSFWGGAEDTQYF.

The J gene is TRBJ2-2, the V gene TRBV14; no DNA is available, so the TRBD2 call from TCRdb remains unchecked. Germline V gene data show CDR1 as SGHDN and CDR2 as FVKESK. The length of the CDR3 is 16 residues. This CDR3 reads CASSQAEMERWEELFF.

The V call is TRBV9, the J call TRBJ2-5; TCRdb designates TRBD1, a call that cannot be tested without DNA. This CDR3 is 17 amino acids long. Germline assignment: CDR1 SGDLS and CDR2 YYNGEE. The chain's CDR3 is CASSVSARRGIGETQYF.

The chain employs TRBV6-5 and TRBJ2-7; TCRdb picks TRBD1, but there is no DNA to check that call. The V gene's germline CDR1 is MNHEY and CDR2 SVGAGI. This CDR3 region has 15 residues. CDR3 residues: CASRTWDRGSYEQYF.

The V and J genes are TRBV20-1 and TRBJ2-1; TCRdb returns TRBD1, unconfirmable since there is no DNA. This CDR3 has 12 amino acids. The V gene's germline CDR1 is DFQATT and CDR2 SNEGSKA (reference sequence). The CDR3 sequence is CSARSGVNEQFF.

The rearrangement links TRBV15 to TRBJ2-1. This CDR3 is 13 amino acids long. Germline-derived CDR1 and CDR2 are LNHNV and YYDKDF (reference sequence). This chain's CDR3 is CATSTNSYNEQFF.

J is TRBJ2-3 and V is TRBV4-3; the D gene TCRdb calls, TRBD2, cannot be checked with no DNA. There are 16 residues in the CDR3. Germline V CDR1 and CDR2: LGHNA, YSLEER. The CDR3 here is CASSPRTSLGTDTQYF.

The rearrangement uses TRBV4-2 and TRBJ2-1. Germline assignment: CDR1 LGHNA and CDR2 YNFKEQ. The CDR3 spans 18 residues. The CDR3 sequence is CASSQVYRSDRQYNEQFF.

This CDR3 reads CASTPPPYREMNTEAFF. The chain links TRBV7-2 to TRBJ1-1; checking the TCRdb D call of TRBD1 is not possible without DNA. In germline, CDR1 is SGHTA, CDR2 FQGNSA. CDR3 length: 17 residues.

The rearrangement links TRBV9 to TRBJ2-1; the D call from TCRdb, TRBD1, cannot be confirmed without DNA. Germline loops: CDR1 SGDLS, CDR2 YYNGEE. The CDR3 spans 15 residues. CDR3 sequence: CASSARDRGGNEQFF.

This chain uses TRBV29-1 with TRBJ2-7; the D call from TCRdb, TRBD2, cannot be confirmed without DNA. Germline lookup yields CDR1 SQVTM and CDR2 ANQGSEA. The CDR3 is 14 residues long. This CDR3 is CSVVTSGTTYEQYF.

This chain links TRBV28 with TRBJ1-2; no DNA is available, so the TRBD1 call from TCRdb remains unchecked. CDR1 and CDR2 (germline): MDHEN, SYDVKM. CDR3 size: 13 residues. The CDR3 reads CASSLSHRDGYTF.